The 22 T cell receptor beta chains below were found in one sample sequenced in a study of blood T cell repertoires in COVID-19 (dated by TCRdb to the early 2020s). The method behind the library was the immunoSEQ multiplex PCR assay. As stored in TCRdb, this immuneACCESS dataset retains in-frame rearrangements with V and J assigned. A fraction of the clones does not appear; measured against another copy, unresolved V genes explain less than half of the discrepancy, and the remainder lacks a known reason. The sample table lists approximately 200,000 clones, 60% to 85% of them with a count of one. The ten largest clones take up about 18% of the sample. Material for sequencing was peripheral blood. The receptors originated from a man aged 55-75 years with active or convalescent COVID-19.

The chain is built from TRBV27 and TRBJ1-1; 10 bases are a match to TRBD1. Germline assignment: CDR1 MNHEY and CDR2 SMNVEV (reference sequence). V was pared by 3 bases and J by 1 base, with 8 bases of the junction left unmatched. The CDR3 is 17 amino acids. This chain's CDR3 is CASSFSGTGVQNTEAFF. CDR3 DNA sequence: TGTGCCAGCAGTTTTTCCGGGACAGGGGTCCAGAACACTGAAGCTTTCTTT.

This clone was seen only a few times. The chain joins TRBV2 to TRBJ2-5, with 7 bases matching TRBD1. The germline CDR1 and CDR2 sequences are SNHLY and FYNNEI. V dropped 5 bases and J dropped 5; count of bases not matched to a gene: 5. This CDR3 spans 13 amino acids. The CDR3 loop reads CASSRQGVETQYF. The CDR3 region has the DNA TGTGCCAGCAGTCGACAGGGAGTTGAGACCCAGTACTTC.

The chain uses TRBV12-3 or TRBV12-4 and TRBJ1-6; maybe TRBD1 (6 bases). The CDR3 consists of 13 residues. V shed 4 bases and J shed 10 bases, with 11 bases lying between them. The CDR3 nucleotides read TGTGCCAGCAGTTCCCAGGGGCGGTCACCCCTCCACTTT. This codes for CASSSQGRSPLHF.

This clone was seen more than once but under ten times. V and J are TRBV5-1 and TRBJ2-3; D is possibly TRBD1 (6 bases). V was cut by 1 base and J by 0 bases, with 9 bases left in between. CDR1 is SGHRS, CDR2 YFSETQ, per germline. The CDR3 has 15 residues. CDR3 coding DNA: TGCGCCAGCAGCTTGAATCAGGGGAGCACAGATACGCAGTATTTT. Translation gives CASSLNQGSTDTQYF. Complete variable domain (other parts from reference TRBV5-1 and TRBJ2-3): KAGVTQTPRYLIKTRGQQVTLSCSPISGHRSVSWYQQTPGQGLQFLFEYFSETQRNKGNFPGRFSGRQFSNSRSEMNVSTLELGDSALYLCASSLNQGSTDTQYFGPGTRLTVL.

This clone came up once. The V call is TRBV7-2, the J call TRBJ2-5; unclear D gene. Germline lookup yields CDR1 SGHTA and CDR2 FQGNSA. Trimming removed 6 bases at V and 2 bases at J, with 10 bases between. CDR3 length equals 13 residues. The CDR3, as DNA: TGTGCCAGCAGACCGTCACTTCAAGAGACCCAGTACTTC. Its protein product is CASRPSLQETQYF.

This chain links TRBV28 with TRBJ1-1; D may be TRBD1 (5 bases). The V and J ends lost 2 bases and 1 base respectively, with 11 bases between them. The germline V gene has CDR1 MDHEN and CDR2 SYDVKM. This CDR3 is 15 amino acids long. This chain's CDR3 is CASSLAGNQNTEAFF. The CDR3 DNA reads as TGTGCCAGCAGTTTAGCAGGGAATCAGAACACTGAAGCTTTCTTT.

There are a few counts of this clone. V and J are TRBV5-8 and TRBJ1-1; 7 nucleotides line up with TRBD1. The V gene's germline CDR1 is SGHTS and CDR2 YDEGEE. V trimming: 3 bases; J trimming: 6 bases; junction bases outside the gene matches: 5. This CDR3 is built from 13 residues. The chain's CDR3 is CASSSRRGSEAFF. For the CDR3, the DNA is TGTGCCAGCAGCTCCCGCAGGGGGTCTGAAGCTTTCTTT.

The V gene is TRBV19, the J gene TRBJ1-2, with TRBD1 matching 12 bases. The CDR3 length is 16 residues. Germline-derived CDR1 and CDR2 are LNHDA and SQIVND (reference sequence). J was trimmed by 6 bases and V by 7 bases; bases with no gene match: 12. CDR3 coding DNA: TGTGCCAGTACCGTCTCCGGGACAGGGGGCGCGGATGGCTACACCTTC. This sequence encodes CASTVSGTGGADGYTF.

DNA of the CDR3: TGTGCCAGCAGACGAACTAGCACAGATACGCAGTATTTT. Encoded protein: CASRRTSTDTQYF. The chain has TRBV27 and TRBJ2-3; D is ambiguous. From germline, CDR1 is MNHEY and CDR2 SMNVEV (reference sequence). This CDR3 is 13 amino acids long. V lost 6 bases and J 0 bases, leaving 7 bases between the germline ends.

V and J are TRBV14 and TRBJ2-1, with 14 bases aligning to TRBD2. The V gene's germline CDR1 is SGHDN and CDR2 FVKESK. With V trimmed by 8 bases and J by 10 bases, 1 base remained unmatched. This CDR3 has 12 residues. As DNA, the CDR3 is TGTGCCAGCGGACTAGCGGGAGGAGAGCAGTTCTTC. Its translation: CASGLAGGEQFF.

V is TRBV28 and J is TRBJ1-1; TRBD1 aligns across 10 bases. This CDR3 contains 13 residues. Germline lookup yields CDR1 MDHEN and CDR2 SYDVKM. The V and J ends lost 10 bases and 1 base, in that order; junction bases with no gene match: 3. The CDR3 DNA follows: TGTGCCACCGACAGGGGGCGGAACACTGAAGCTTTCTTT. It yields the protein CATDRGRNTEAFF.

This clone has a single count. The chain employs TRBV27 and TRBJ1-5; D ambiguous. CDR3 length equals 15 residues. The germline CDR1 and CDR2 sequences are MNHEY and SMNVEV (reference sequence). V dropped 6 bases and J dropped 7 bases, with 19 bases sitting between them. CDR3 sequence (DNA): TGTGCCAGCAGCAACCTGGACTCTTCGGCACAGCCCCAGCATTTT. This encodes CASSNLDSSAQPQHF.

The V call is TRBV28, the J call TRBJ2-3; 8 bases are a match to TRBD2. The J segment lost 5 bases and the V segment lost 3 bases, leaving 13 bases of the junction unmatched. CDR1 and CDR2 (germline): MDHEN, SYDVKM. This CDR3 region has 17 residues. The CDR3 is CASSFGSSGSSEDTQYF. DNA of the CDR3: TGTGCCAGCAGTTTCGGGTCGAGCGGGAGTTCTGAAGATACGCAGTATTTT.

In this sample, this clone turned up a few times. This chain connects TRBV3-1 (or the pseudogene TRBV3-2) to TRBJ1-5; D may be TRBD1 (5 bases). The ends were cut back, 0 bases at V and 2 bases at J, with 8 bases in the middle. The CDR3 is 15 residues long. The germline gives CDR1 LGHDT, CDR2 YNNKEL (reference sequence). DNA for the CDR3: TGTGCCAGCAGCCAAGATTCACAGGGCAATCAGCCCCAGCATTTT. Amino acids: CASSQDSQGNQPQHF.

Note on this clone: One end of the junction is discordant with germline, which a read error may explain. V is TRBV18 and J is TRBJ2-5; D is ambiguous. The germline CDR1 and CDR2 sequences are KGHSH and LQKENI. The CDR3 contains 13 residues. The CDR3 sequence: CASSTPLQETQYF. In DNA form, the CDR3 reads TGTGCCAGCTCAACACCTCTTCAAGAGACCCAGTACTTC. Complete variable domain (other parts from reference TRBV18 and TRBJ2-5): NAGVMQNPRHLVRRRGQEARLRCSPMKGHSHVYWYRQLPEEGLKFMVYLQKENIIDESGMPKERFSAEFPKEGPSILRIQQVVRGDSAAYFCASSTPLQETQYFGPGTRLLVL.

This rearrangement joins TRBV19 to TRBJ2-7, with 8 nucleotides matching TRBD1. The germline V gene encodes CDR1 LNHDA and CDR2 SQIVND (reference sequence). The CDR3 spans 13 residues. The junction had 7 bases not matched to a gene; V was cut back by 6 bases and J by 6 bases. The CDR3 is CASSSGQVGEQYF. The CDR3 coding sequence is TGTGCCAGTAGCTCGGGACAGGTTGGCGAGCAGTACTTC.

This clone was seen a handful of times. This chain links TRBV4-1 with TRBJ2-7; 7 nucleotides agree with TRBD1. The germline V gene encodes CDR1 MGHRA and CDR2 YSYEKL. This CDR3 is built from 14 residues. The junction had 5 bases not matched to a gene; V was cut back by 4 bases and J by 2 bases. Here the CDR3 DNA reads TGCGCCAGCAGCCGTGAAGGGGGCCCCTACGAGCAGTACTTC. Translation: CASSREGGPYEQYF.

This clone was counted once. The CDR3 protein is CATSPGGNTEAFF. Written as DNA, the CDR3 is TGTGCCACCAGTCCAGGGGGTAACACTGAAGCTTTCTTT. J is TRBJ1-1 and V is TRBV24-1; TRBD1 agrees at 7 bases. Germline V gives CDR1 KGHDR, CDR2 SFDVKD. The CDR3 extends over 13 amino acids. V was clipped by 6 bases and J by 2 bases; unmatched bases: 2.

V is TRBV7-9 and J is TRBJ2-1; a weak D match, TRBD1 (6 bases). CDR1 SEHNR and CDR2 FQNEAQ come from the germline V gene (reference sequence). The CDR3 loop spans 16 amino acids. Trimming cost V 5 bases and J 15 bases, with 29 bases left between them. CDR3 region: CASSPRGIGTPSKGFF. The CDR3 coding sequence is TGTGCCAGCAGCCCTAGGGGGATAGGGACCCCGTCAAAAGGGTTCTTC.

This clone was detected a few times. CDR3 coding DNA: TGTGCCACCAGCAGAGATCCGGGACAGGGGGAGACCCAGTACTTC. Protein product: CATSRDPGQGETQYF. This rearrangement joins TRBV15 to TRBJ2-5; 10 positions agree with TRBD1. Germline V CDR1 and CDR2: LNHNV, YYDKDF (reference sequence). CDR3 length equals 15 residues. Losses at the gene ends were 0 bases for V and 5 bases for J; bases not matched to a gene: 3.

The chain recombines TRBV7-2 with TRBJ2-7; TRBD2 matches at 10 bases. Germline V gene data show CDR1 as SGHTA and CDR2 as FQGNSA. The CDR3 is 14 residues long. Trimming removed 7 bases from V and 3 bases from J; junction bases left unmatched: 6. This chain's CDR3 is CASTLAGDVYEQYF. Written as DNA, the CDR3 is TGTGCCAGCACCCTAGCGGGAGACGTCTACGAGCAGTACTTC. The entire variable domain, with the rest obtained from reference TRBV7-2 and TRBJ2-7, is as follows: GAGVSQSPSNKVTEKGKDVELRCDPISGHTALYWYRQSLGQGLEFLIYFQGNSAPDKSGLPSDRFSAERTGGSVSTLTIQRTQQEDSAVYLCASTLAGDVYEQYFGPGTRLTVT.

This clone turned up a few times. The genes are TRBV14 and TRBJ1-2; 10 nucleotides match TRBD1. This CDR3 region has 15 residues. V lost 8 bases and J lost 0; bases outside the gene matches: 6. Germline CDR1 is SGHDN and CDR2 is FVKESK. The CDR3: CASAKGQGANYGYTF. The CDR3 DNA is TGTGCCAGCGCTAAAGGACAGGGGGCTAACTATGGCTACACCTTC.